The 27 T cell receptor beta chains below were found in one sample sequenced in a study of T cells in Graves' hyperthyroidism and ophthalmopathy. TCR beta CDR3 region amplification was performed from RNA transcripts. First-round RT-PCR of the TCR CDR3 relied on the HTBI primer set. TCRdb re-called the multiplex PCR reads through MiXCR, storing one row per CDR3 protein. The sample records hundreds of thousands of distinct CDR3 sequences, 14% being singletons. What was sequenced was blood. The receptors derive from a woman aged 25-40 years with Graves' hyperthyroidism that later progressed to Graves' ophthalmopathy.

V is TRBV5-1 and J is TRBJ2-7; D call uncertain. The CDR3 has 15 residues. The V end lost 0 bases, the J end lost 3 bases, and 13 bases lay between the germline ends. Germline V gene data show CDR1 as SGHRS and CDR2 as YFSETQ. CDR3 sequence (DNA): TGCGCCAGCAGCTTGGATGTGGGATCGAGCTACGAGCAGTACTTC. This translates into CASSLDVGSSYEQYF.

The chain combines TRBV19 with TRBJ1-1, with a tentative D call TRBD1 (5 bases). The CDR3 sequence is 14 residues long. In germline, CDR1 is LNHDA, CDR2 SQIVND (reference sequence). Trimming removed 4 bases at V and 0 bases at J, with 9 bases between. The CDR3 loop reads CASSRPGMNTEAFF. The CDR3 nucleotides are TGTGCCAGTAGTAGGCCAGGGATGAACACTGAAGCTTTCTTT.

This clonotype was detected only a few times. The V and J genes are TRBV7-2 and TRBJ2-7; D may match TRBD1 or TRBD2 (5 bases each). Looked up from germline, CDR1 is SGHTA and CDR2 is FQGNSA. This CDR3 is built from 16 residues. Trimming cost V 1 base and J 6 bases, with 19 bases left between them. The CDR3 sequence: CASSLVGAGLLSEQYF. CDR3 bases: TGTGCCAGCAGCTTAGTCGGGGCGGGCCTCCTGAGCGAGCAGTACTTC.

About this clonotype itself: Being one base from a much bigger clone, this may be a read error. The chain combines TRBV6-2 or TRBV6-3 with TRBJ1-1, with D unresolved. With 7 bases removed from V and 1 base from J, the gap between germline ends came to 13 bases. Germline loops: CDR1 MNHEY, CDR2 SVGEGT. The CDR3 is made up of 14 amino acids. The DNA for the CDR3 is TGTGCCAGCAACCCTTTGGGGTCGAACACTGAAGCTTTCTTT. This translates into CASNPLGSNTEAFF.

This clonotype was observed many times. The rearrangement joins TRBV18 to TRBJ1-5, with 8 nucleotides matching TRBD1. CDR3 size: 18 residues. Germline V CDR1 and CDR2: KGHSH, LQKENI. Trimming cost V 2 bases and J 3 bases; bases outside gene matches: 12. CDR3 sequence (DNA): TGTGCCAGCTCACCAACAGCTACGACAGGGGCATACAATCAGCCCCAGCATTTT. Its translation is CASSPTATTGAYNQPQHF.

This rearrangement joins TRBV10-3 to TRBJ2-7; no clear D. The CDR3 sequence is 14 residues long. V dropped 7 bases and J dropped 2 bases, with 15 bases sitting between them. Germline loops: CDR1 ENHRY, CDR2 SYGVKD. CDR3 in amino acids: CAIKNLADPYEQYV. CDR3 coding DNA: TGTGCCATCAAAAACTTGGCAGATCCCTACGAGCAGTACGTC.

This clonotype has just a few counts. The J gene is TRBJ2-1, the V gene TRBV5-8; 11 bases align to TRBD1. Germline CDR1 reads SGHTS; CDR2 reads YDEGEE. Trimming took 6 bases from V and 7 from J; bases not matched to a gene: 6. This CDR3 region has 14 residues. The DNA of the CDR3 is TGTGCCAGCAACTTCGGGGACAGGGGGAATGAGCAGTTCTTC. Encoded protein: CASNFGDRGNEQFF.

In this sample, this clonotype turned up many times. This chain connects TRBV20-1 to TRBJ2-5; the D gene is possibly TRBD1 (5 bases). V was trimmed by 6 bases and J by 0 bases, leaving 8 bases between them. Germline V lookup: CDR1 DFQATT, CDR2 SNEGSKA (reference sequence). CDR3 size: 12 residues. DNA of the CDR3: TGCAGTGCCAGGGATAACCAAGAGACCCAGTACTTC. It encodes CSARDNQETQYF.

Details on this clonotype: One base away lies a much larger clone, so this may be a sequencing read error. The conserved final phenylalanine or tryptophan is absent from the CDR3, which likely points to a read error. The rearrangement joins TRBV18 to TRBJ1-1; unclear D gene. This CDR3 is 13 amino acids long. V gave up 2 bases and J gave up 3 bases, with 7 bases separating them. Germline CDR1 KGHSH, CDR2 LQKENI. The CDR3 region has the DNA TGTGCCAGCTCACCAACTCCTTACACTGAAGCTTTCCTT. Amino acid sequence: CASSPTPYTEAFL.

The rearrangement links TRBV3-1 to TRBJ1-1, with D unclear. Between the trimmed V and J ends, which lost 11 bases and 6 bases, there was a span of 22 bases. Germline values: CDR1 LGHDT, CDR2 YNNKEL (reference sequence). CDR3 length: 14 residues. CDR3 DNA: TGTGCCCACAGCCAAGTCCACCAGCGGGCTGAAGCTTTCTTT. This encodes CAHSQVHQRAEAFF.

V usage is TRBV4-3 and J usage is TRBJ1-1; TRBD1 is a possible D gene (6 bases). The germline V and J ends were trimmed by 4 bases and 7 bases, with 13 bases remaining between them. The CDR3 runs to 13 residues. Germline CDR1 is LGHNA and CDR2 is YSLEER. The CDR3 reads CASSPGAAGEAFF. The DNA of the CDR3 is TGCGCCAGCAGCCCAGGGGCGGCAGGTGAAGCTTTCTTT.

V usage is TRBV7-9 and J usage is TRBJ1-1; no definite D call. The germline V gene has CDR1 SEHNR and CDR2 FQNEAQ (reference sequence). The CDR3 has 15 residues. Trimming took off 5 bases at V and 2 bases at J, with 15 bases between the two ends. CDR3 protein: CASSPSLGYNTEAFF. CDR3 coding DNA: TGTGCCAGCAGCCCCAGTCTAGGGTATAACACTGAAGCTTTCTTT.

The table lists this clonotype with many counts. The rearrangement links TRBV24-1 to TRBJ2-2, with unresolved D. This CDR3 has 16 residues. Trimming cost V 6 bases and J 1 base, with 14 bases left between them. CDR1 KGHDR and CDR2 SFDVKD come from the germline V gene. CDR3 sequence reads: CATSHQTLLNTGELFF. The CDR3 DNA reads TGTGCCACCAGTCACCAGACACTACTGAACACCGGGGAGCTGTTTTTT.

In this sample, this clonotype turned up many times. This chain uses TRBV20-1 with TRBJ1-1, with D possibly TRBD1 on 5 matching bases. The CDR3 is 14 residues long. Between the trimmed V and J ends, which lost 6 bases and 0 bases, there was a span of 14 bases. Germline V gene data show CDR1 as DFQATT and CDR2 as SNEGSKA (reference sequence). CDR3 DNA: TGCAGTGCCACCTTGGGACTAATGAACACTGAAGCTTTCTTT. Protein: CSATLGLMNTEAFF.

In nucleotides, the CDR3 is TGTGCCACCAGTGATCGGTTGAACACTGAAGCTTTCTTT. Encoded protein: CATSDRLNTEAFF. The rearrangement joins TRBV24-1 to TRBJ1-1; no firm D call. Germline loops: CDR1 KGHDR, CDR2 SFDVKD. V dropped 3 bases and J dropped 0 bases, with 4 bases sitting between them. This CDR3 has 13 residues.

This clonotype was found many times. J is TRBJ1-1 and V is TRBV12-3 or TRBV12-4, with TRBD1 identical over 7 bases. Trimming cost V 6 bases and J 4 bases; bases outside gene matches: 11. The CDR3 is made up of 15 amino acids. CDR3 sequence: CASSRDSLLGTEAFF. The CDR3 nucleotides read TGTGCCAGCAGCCGGGACAGTCTTTTGGGCACTGAAGCTTTCTTT.

This clonotype occurred many times. This chain uses TRBV12-5 with TRBJ2-1, with TRBD1 as a possible D gene (6 bases). CDR3 size: 18 residues. Trimming stripped 2 bases from V and 3 bases from J, with 20 bases between. The germline V gene encodes CDR1 LGHNT and CDR2 FRNRAP. CDR3: CASGLRVLGQLLYNEQFF. The CDR3 bases are TGTGCTAGTGGTTTGAGAGTCCTGGGACAACTCCTCTACAATGAGCAGTTCTTC.

This clonotype was observed at least ten times. The rearrangement links TRBV11-2 to TRBJ2-3; 9 bases agree with TRBD2. This CDR3 contains 15 residues. Germline CDR1 and CDR2: SGHAT and FQNNGV. Trimming cost V 3 bases and J 2 bases; bases outside gene matches: 3. The CDR3 sequence: CASSFTSGHTDTQYF. CDR3 DNA: TGTGCCAGCAGCTTTACTAGCGGGCACACAGATACGCAGTATTTT.

This clonotype was found many times. The chain has TRBV6-1 and TRBJ1-1, with unresolved D. This CDR3 is built from 15 residues. The germline CDR1 and CDR2 sequences are MNHNS and SASEGT. Trimming removed 0 bases at V and 1 base at J, with 9 bases between. The CDR3 region is CASSEALGENTEAFF. CDR3 sequence (DNA): TGTGCCAGCAGTGAAGCGCTCGGGGAGAACACTGAAGCTTTCTTT.

The chain recombines TRBV3-1 with TRBJ1-5; D ambiguous. The CDR3 consists of 15 residues. The V gene's germline CDR1 is LGHDT and CDR2 YNNKEL (reference sequence). With 0 bases removed from V and 1 base from J, the gap between germline ends came to 7 bases. CDR3 protein: CASSQDTISNQPQHF. The CDR3 nucleotides read TGTGCCAGCAGCCAAGATACAATCAGCAATCAGCCCCAGCATTTT.

This clonotype appeared a few times. The chain couples TRBV7-3 to TRBJ2-1, with unresolved D. Trimming removed 1 base from V and 2 bases from J, with 9 bases in between. This CDR3 has 15 residues. Germline V lookup: CDR1 SGHTA, CDR2 FQGTGA. The CDR3 region has the DNA TGTGCCAGCAGCTTAAAAGGCGACCCCTACAATGAGCAGTTCTTC. Its protein is CASSLKGDPYNEQFF.

This clonotype was counted only a few times. V and J are TRBV20-1 and TRBJ2-1, with D hard to call. Germline V gives CDR1 DFQATT, CDR2 SNEGSKA (reference sequence). The CDR3 loop spans 12 amino acids. Trimming removed 5 bases at V and 4 bases at J, with 9 bases between. CDR3 residues: CSALNSYNEQFF. In nucleotides, the CDR3 is TGCAGTGCTCTAAATTCATACAATGAGCAGTTCTTC.

Many counts were recorded for this clonotype. The chain combines TRBV6-1 with TRBJ1-5, with D possibly matching TRBD1 (5 bases). Deletions cut 7 bases from V and 5 bases from J, with 12 bases between. CDR3 length: 13 residues. CDR1 is MNHNS and CDR2 is SASEGT in the germline V gene. CDR3 in DNA: TGTGCCAGCACTCAGGGTAGGGATCAGCCCCAGCATTTT. Its translation: CASTQGRDQPQHF.

This clonotype occurred a few times. CDR3 region: CAHSNSQGLQETQYF. CDR3 DNA sequence: TGTGCCCACTCTAATTCACAGGGTCTCCAAGAGACCCAGTACTTC. This chain links TRBV25-1 with TRBJ2-5; tentative D call: TRBD1 (6 bases). The germline CDR1 and CDR2 sequences are MGHDK and SYGVNS. The CDR3 contains 15 residues. The ends were cut back, 11 bases at V and 1 base at J, with 20 bases in the middle. Based on the CDR3 plus reference TRBV25-1 and TRBJ2-5, the full variable domain is EADIYQTPRYLVIGTGKKITLECSQTMGHDKMYWYQQDPGMELHLIHYSYGVNSTEKGDLSSESTVSRIRTEHFPLTLESARPSHTSQYLCAHSNSQGLQETQYFGPGTRLLVL.

The genes are TRBV7-2 and TRBJ2-3, with 10 nucleotides matching TRBD1. J was trimmed by 1 base and V by 5 bases; bases with no gene match: 9. From germline, CDR1 is SGHTA and CDR2 FQGNSA. This CDR3 region has 17 residues. DNA of the CDR3: TGTGCCAGCAGCCGGACAGGGGGTTTCCTAGGCACAGATACGCAGTATTTT. Translating gives CASSRTGGFLGTDTQYF.

The J gene is TRBJ2-7, the V gene TRBV15; no reliable D call. The V gene lost 0 bases and the J gene lost 5 bases, with 14 bases spanning the gap. CDR1 and CDR2 (germline): LNHNV, YYDKDF (reference sequence). CDR3 length: 15 residues. CDR3 loop: CATSRDSFTGDEQYF. DNA for the CDR3: TGTGCCACCAGCAGAGATAGCTTTACCGGTGACGAGCAGTACTTC.

The table lists this clonotype with a count of one. The genes are TRBV11-2 and TRBJ2-2, with 8 positions matching TRBD1. J lost 3 bases, V lost 5 bases, and 5 bases had no gene match. Germline V gives CDR1 SGHAT, CDR2 FQNNGV. The CDR3 loop spans 15 amino acids. DNA of the CDR3: TGTGCCAGCAGCATACAGGGGGTCGACACCGGGGAGCTGTTTTTT. Its protein product is CASSIQGVDTGELFF.